These 13 T cell receptor beta chains share one sample of origin, sequenced in a study of post-analysis software for immune sequencing data (dated by TCRdb to between 2015 and 2016). Beyond this particular receptor, the publication reports: Significantly higher frequencies in patients than in controls were found for roughly 5 TRBV segments, including TRBV5-6, TRBV5-1 and TRBV20-1.

The library came from PCR. Instrument on record: Illumina HiSeq 2500. To reduce PCR and sequencing biases, unique molecular identifiers were incorporated into the TCR beta cDNA libraries. Starting from the raw public reads, TCRdb applied fastp trimming at Q25, assembled clones with MiXCR and retained in-frame beta chains. Each entry is one CDR3 protein sequence, shown with its most common DNA and genes. Recorded for this sample are hundreds of thousands of distinct CDR3 sequences; approximately 60% of them occurred a single time. The ten largest account for 11% of the sample. The antigens these receptors bind are not known. The source material was blood. The receptors shown here come from a girl aged 2-9 years with multiple sclerosis.

The genes are TRBV27 and TRBJ1-2, with 9 bases lining up with TRBD1. Germline CDR1 and CDR2: MNHEY and SMNVEV (reference sequence). The junction had 1 base not matched to a gene; V was cut back by 5 bases and J by 0 bases. CDR3 size: 14 residues. The CDR3 DNA reads as TGTGCCAGCAGTCGGACAGGGGCTAACTATGGCTACACCTTC. It codes for CASSRTGANYGYTF.

This clonotype came up many times. The chain joins TRBV4-3 to TRBJ2-5, with TRBD1 identical over 8 bases. Germline V gene sequence: CDR1 LGHNA, CDR2 YSLEER. The V segment lost 5 bases and the J segment 4 bases; nucleotides outside the gene matches: 12. The length of the CDR3 is 16 residues. CDR3 in amino acids: CASSITTGVGGETQYF. CDR3 nucleotide sequence: TGCGCCAGCAGCATCACGACAGGGGTAGGCGGAGAGACCCAGTACTTC.

The V gene is TRBV6-5, the J gene TRBJ2-1, with a weak D call TRBD2 (6 bases). The germline CDR1 and CDR2 sequences are MNHEY and SVGAGI. The CDR3 contains 12 residues. V lost 4 bases and J 14 bases, leaving 15 bases between the germline ends. In DNA form, the CDR3 reads TGTGCCAGCAGTTTACTCGGGACTCCTAAGTTCTTC. It yields the protein CASSLLGTPKFF.

J is TRBJ2-1 and V is TRBV29-1; 8 positions match TRBD1. CDR1 SQVTM and CDR2 ANQGSEA come from the germline V gene. This CDR3 has 12 residues. The V gene end was trimmed by 7 bases and the J gene end by 7 bases; junction bases not matched to a gene: 6. CDR3 protein: CSASTGENEQFF. The CDR3 DNA follows: TGCAGCGCCTCGACAGGGGAGAATGAGCAGTTCTTC.

The chain combines TRBV5-5 with TRBJ2-7, with D possibly matching TRBD1 (5 bases). The germline V gene encodes CDR1 SGHKS and CDR2 YYEKEE (reference sequence). Trimming pared 0 bases from V and 2 bases from J, leaving 6 bases between. The CDR3 runs to 13 residues. CDR3 protein: CASSLVTAYEQYF. The CDR3 nucleotides are TGTGCCAGCAGCTTGGTGACAGCCTACGAGCAGTACTTC.

This clonotype was detected a few times. The chain couples TRBV6-1 to TRBJ2-7, with no clear D. V was shortened by 2 bases and J by 0 bases, with 8 bases between the two germline ends. CDR1 and CDR2 from the germline V gene are MNHNS and SASEGT. The CDR3 length is 14 residues. The CDR3 is CASSERRDSYEQYF. CDR3 nucleotides: TGTGCCAGCAGTGAACGGCGCGACTCCTACGAGCAGTACTTC.

The chain joins TRBV4-3 to TRBJ2-1, with 14 bases identical to TRBD2. The CDR3 is made up of 19 amino acids. The germline gives CDR1 LGHNA, CDR2 YSLEER. The ends lost 4 bases at V and 7 bases at J; junction bases unmatched: 15. This CDR3 is CASSRSGTSGGLPHNEQFF. For the CDR3, the DNA is TGCGCCAGCAGCCGGTCCGGGACTAGCGGGGGTCTTCCTCATAATGAGCAGTTCTTC.

The chain is built from TRBV29-1 and TRBJ2-3, with no clear D. This CDR3 contains 13 residues. Per germline, CDR1 SQVTM and CDR2 ANQGSEA. The germline V and J ends were trimmed by 8 bases and 4 bases, with 16 bases remaining between them. The CDR3 nucleotides read TGCAGCATTAACCCGGGTGTTCCAGATACGCAGTATTTT. Protein sequence: CSINPGVPDTQYF.

The chain couples TRBV9 to TRBJ2-1, with D perhaps matching TRBD1 (6 bases). V was clipped by 7 bases and J by 5 bases, with 22 bases between them. Germline lookup yields CDR1 SGDLS and CDR2 YYNGEE. The CDR3 covers 16 residues. The CDR3 loop reads CASFPPPGQKDNEQFF. The DNA of the CDR3 is TGTGCCAGCTTCCCACCCCCTGGACAGAAAGACAATGAGCAGTTCTTC.

The chain has TRBV9 and TRBJ2-1; 9 bases map to TRBD2. The CDR3 consists of 16 residues. Unmatched junction bases numbered 8, after V lost 0 bases and J lost 7 bases. CDR1 and CDR2 (germline): SGDLS, YYNGEE. This CDR3 reads CASSVVSGSRVNEQFF. DNA of the CDR3: TGTGCCAGCAGCGTAGTTAGCGGGAGTAGAGTGAATGAGCAGTTCTTC.

By proportion, this clonotype is large (0.1 to 1%). The CDR3 DNA sequence: TGCAGCGTCCTCGGCGGAGGGGACAGGAGTCTCTATGGCTACACCTTC. Protein: CSVLGGGDRSLYGYTF. The rearrangement joins TRBV29-1 to TRBJ1-2; 8 nucleotides match TRBD1. The ends lost 6 bases at V and 4 bases at J; junction bases unmatched: 16. There are 16 residues in the CDR3. Germline V gives CDR1 SQVTM, CDR2 ANQGSEA.

This chain uses TRBV3-1 with TRBJ2-7, with 7 positions matching TRBD1. Judging by the DNA end, TRBJ2-5 fits better; the J call may be wrong. The CDR3 spans 14 residues. Germline CDR1 LGHDT, CDR2 YNNKEL (reference sequence). As DNA, the CDR3 is TGTGCCAGCAGCCAATCACAGGGGATGCAGACCCAGTACTTC. Protein sequence: CASSQSQGMQTQYF.

Only one count was recorded for this clonotype. Written as DNA, the CDR3 is TGTGCCAGCAGCCAAGTACTAGCGGGAGTAGAGCAGTACTTC. Protein product: CASSQVLAGVEQYF. The chain recombines TRBV4-2 with TRBJ2-5; the match to TRBD2 covers 11 bases. The J segment lost 11 bases and the V segment lost 1 base, leaving 6 bases of the junction unmatched. The V gene's germline CDR1 is LGHNA and CDR2 YNFKEQ. CDR3 length: 14 residues.